The T cell receptor beta chain described here comes from a study of blood T cell repertoires in COVID-19. Background on the study: Whether acute or convalescent, the COVID-19 samples came from the United States, Italy and Spain. T cells, B-cell-depleted T cells, or PBMCs provided the cDNA or gDNA that served as material.

The CDR3 is 15 amino acids. Germline lookup yields CDR1 LGHDT and CDR2 YNNKEL (reference sequence). The trim removed 4 bases at V and 5 bases at J, leaving 5 bases unmatched. Study processing details: Using reference gene primer amplification, nucleated cell counts were estimated. Clones were sequenced by immunoSEQ multiplex PCR, and TCRdb holds only the in-frame ones, with some missing. V, J and clone size derive from that table, while D and trimming were established from the DNA sequence. In the table there are fewer than 110,000 clones, over 75% of which are singletons. This clonotype was sampled from a woman in her twenties or thirties with acute or convalescent COVID-19. The sample taken for sequencing was peripheral blood. The V and J genes are TRBV3-1 (or the pseudogene TRBV3-2) and TRBJ1-4, with TRBD1 identical over 9 bases. The CDR3 DNA reads as TGTGCCAGCAGCCTCAAAGGGACAGGGAATGAAAAACTGTTTTTT. The encoded protein is CASSLKGTGNEKLFF.